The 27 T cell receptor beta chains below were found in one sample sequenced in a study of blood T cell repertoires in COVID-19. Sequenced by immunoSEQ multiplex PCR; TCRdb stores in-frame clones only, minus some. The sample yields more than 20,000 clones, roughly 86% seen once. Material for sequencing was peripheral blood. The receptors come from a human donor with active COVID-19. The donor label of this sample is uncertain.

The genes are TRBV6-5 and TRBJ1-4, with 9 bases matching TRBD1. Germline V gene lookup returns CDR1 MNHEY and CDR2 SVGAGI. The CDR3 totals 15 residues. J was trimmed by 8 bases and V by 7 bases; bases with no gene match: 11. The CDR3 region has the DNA TGTGCCAGCACCACCGGTGGGACAGGGAGGGAAAAACTGTTTTTT. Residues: CASTTGGTGREKLFF.

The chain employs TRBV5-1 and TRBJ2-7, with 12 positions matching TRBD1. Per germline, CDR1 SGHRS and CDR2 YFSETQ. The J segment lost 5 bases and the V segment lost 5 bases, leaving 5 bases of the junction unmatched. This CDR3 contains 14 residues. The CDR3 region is CASRSGTGGDEQYF. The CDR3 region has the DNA TGCGCCAGCAGATCCGGGACAGGGGGCGACGAGCAGTACTTC.

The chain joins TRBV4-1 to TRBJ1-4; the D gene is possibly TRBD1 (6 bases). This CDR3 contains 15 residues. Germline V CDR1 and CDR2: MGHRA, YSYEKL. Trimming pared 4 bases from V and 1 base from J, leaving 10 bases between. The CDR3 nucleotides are TGCGCCAGCAGCCCCCAACAGGGAACTAATGAAAAACTGTTTTTT. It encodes CASSPQQGTNEKLFF.

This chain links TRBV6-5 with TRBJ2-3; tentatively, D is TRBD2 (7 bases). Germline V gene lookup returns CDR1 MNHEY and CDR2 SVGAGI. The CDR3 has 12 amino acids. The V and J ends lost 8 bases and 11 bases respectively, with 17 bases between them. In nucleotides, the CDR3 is TGTGCCAGCGCGCCGGGGGGCGGGGTGCAGTATTTT. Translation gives CASAPGGGVQYF.

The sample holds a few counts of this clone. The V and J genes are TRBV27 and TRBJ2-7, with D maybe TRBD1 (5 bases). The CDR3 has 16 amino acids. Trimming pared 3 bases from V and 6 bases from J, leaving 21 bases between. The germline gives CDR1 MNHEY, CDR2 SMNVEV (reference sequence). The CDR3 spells CASSLWGNPPPGEQYF. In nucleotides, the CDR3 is TGTGCCAGCAGTTTGTGGGGCAACCCCCCTCCGGGCGAGCAGTACTTC.

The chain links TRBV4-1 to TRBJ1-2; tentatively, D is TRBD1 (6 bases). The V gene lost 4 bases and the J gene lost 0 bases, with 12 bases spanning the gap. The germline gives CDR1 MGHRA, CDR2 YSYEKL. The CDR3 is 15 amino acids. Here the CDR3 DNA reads TGCGCCAGCAGCCCCCTAGGACAGTCTAACTATGGCTACACCTTC. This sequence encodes CASSPLGQSNYGYTF.

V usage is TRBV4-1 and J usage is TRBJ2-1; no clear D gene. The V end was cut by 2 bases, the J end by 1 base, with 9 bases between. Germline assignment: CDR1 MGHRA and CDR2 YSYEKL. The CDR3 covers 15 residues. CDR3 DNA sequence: TGCGCCAGCAGCCAAATTGTAGTATCCTACAATGAGCAGTTCTTC. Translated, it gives CASSQIVVSYNEQFF.

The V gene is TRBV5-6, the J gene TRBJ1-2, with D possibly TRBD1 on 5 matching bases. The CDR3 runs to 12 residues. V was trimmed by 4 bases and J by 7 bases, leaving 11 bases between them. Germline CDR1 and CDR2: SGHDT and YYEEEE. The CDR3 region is CASSGAPVGYTF. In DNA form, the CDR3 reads TGTGCCAGCAGCGGGGCACCCGTTGGCTACACCTTC.

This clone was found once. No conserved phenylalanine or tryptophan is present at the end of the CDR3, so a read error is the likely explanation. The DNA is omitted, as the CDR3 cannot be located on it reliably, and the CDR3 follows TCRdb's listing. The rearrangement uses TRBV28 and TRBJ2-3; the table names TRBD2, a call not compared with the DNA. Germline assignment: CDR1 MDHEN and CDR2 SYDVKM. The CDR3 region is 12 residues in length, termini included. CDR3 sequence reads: CASSAGLVLPSL.

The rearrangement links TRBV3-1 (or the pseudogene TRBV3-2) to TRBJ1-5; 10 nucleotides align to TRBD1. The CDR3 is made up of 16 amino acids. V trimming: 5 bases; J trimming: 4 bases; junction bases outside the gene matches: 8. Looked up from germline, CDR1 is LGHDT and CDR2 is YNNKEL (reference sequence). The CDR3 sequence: CASSSSGTGVNQPQHF. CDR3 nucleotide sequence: TGTGCCAGCAGCTCCTCCGGGACAGGGGTAAATCAGCCCCAGCATTTT.

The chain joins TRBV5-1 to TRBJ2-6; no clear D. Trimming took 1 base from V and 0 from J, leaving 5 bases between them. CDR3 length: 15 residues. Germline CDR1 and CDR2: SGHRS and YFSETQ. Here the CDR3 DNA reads TGCGCCAGCAGCTTGTCTCTCTCTGGGGCCAACGTCCTGACTTTC. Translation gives CASSLSLSGANVLTF.

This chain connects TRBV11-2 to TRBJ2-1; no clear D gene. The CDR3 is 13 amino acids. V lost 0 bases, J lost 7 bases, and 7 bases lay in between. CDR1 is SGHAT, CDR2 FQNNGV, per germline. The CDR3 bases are TGTGCCAGCAGCTTAGAACTCAATAATGAGCAGTTCTTC. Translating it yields CASSLELNNEQFF.

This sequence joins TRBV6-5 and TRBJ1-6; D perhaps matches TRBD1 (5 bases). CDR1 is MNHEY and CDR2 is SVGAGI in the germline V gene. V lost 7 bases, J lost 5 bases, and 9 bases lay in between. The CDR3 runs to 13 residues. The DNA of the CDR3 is TGTGCCAGCAAGGCAGGGAATAATTCACCCCTCCACTTT. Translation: CASKAGNNSPLHF.

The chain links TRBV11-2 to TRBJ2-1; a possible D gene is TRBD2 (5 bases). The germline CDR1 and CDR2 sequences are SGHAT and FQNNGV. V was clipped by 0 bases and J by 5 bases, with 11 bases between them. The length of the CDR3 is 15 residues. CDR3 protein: CASSLEWELHNEQFF. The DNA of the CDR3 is TGTGCCAGCAGCTTAGAATGGGAGCTCCACAATGAGCAGTTCTTC.

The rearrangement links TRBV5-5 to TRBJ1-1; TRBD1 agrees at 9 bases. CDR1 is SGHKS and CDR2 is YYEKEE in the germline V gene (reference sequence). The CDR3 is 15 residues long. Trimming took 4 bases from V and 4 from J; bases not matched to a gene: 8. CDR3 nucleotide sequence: TGTGCCAGCAGCCTAGGGGACAGGGTGGTCACTGAAGCTTTCTTT. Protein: CASSLGDRVVTEAFF. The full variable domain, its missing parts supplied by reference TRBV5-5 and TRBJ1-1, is DAGVTQSPTHLIKTRGQQVTLRCSPISGHKSVSWYQQVLGQGPQFIFQYYEKEERGRGNFPDRFSARQFPNYSSELNVNALLLGDSALYLCASSLGDRVVTEAFFGQGTRLTVV.

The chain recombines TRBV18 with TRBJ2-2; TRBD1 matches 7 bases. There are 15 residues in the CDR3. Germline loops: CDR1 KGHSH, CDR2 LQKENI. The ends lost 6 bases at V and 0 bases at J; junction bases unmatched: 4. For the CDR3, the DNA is TGTGCCAGCTCGGTGGGACAGACGAACACCGGGGAGCTGTTTTTT. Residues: CASSVGQTNTGELFF.

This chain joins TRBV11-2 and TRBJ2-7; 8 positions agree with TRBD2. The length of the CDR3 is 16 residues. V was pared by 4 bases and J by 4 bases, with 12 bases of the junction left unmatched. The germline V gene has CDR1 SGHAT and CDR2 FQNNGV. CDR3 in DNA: TGTGCCAGCAGCTGGGGGTCCGGCGGGGGGAAGTACGAGCAGTACTTC. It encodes CASSWGSGGGKYEQYF.

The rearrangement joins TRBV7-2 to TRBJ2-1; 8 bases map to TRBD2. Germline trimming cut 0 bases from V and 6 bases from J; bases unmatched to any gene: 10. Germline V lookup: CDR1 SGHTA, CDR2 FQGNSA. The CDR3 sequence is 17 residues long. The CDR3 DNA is TGTGCCAGCAGCTTAGCTGGAGCGGGAGTTCTTACCAATGAGCAGTTCTTC. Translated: CASSLAGAGVLTNEQFF. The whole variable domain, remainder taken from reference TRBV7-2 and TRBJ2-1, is GAGVSQSPSNKVTEKGKDVELRCDPISGHTALYWYRQSLGQGLEFLIYFQGNSAPDKSGLPSDRFSAERTGGSVSTLTIQRTQQEDSAVYLCASSLAGAGVLTNEQFFGPGTRLTVL.

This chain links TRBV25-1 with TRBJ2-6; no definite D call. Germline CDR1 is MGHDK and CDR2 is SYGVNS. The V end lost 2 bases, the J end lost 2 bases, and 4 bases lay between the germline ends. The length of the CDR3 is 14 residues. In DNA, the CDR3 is TGTGCCAGCAGTGAAGCGACTGGGGCCAACGTCCTGACTTTC. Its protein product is CASSEATGANVLTF.

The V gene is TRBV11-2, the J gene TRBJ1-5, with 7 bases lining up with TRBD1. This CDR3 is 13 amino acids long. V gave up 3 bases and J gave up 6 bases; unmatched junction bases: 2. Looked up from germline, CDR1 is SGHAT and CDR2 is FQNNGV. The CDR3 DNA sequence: TGTGCCAGCAGCTTGGGACAGTCTCAGCCCCAGCATTTT. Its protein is CASSLGQSQPQHF.

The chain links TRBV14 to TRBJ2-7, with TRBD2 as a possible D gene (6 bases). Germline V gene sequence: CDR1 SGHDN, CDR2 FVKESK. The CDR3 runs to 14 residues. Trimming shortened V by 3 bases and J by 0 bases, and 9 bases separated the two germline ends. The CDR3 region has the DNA TGTGCCAGCAGCCAGGACTATAGCTCCTACGAGCAGTACTTC. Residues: CASSQDYSSYEQYF.

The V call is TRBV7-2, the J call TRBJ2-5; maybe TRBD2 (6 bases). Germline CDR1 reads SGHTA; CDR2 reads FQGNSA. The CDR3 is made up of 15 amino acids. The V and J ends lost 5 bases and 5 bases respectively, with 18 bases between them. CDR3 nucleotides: TGTGCCAGCAGCGCGCGGGACCCAAGGGGCGAGACCCAGTACTTC. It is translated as CASSARDPRGETQYF. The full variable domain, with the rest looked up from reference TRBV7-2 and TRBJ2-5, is GAGVSQSPSNKVTEKGKDVELRCDPISGHTALYWYRQSLGQGLEFLIYFQGNSAPDKSGLPSDRFSAERTGGSVSTLTIQRTQQEDSAVYLCASSARDPRGETQYFGPGTRLLVL.

The CDR3 bases are TGTGCCAGCAGTCACATACTAGCGGGAGAGGGTGAGCAGTTCTTC. Translation: CASSHILAGEGEQFF. This chain uses TRBV7-3 with TRBJ2-1; TRBD2 matches 11 bases. The CDR3 consists of 15 residues. Germline assignment: CDR1 SGHTA and CDR2 FQGTGA. The V gene end was trimmed by 6 bases and the J gene end by 9 bases; junction bases not matched to a gene: 10. The full variable domain, with the rest looked up from reference TRBV7-3 and TRBJ2-1, is GAGVSQTPSNKVTEKGKYVELRCDPISGHTALYWYRQSLGQGPEFLIYFQGTGAADDSGLPNDRFFAVRPEGSVSTLKIQRTERGDSAVYLCASSHILAGEGEQFFGPGTRLTVL.

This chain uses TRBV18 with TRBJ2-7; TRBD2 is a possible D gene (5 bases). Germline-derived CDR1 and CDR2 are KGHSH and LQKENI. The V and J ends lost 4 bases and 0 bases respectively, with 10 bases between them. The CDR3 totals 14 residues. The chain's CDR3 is CASSLTRDSYEQYF. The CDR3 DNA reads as TGTGCCAGCTCACTTACTAGGGACTCCTACGAGCAGTACTTC.

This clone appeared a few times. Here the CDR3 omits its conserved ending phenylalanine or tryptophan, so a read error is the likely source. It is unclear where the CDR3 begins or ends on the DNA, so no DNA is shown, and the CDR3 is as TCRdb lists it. The CDR3 sequence is CASSLERGGLII. This chain uses TRBV7-9 with TRBJ2-7; no check of the table's D call, TRBD2, against the DNA was made. Per the germline V gene, CDR1 is SEHNR and CDR2 is FQNEAQ (reference sequence). The CDR3 comprises 12 residues, both ends counted.

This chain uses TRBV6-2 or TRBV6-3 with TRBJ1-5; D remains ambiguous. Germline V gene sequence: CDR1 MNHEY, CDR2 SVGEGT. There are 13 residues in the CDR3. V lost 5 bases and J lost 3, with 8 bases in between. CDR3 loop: CASSNPFNQPQHF. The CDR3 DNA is TGTGCCAGCAGTAATCCTTTCAATCAGCCCCAGCATTTT.

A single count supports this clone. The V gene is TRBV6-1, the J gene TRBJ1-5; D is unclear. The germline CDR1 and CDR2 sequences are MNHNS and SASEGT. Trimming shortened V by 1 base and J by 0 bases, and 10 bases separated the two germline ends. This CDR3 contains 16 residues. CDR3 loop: CASSEVSFYSNQPQHF. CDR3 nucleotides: TGTGCCAGCAGTGAAGTATCTTTCTATAGCAATCAGCCCCAGCATTTT.